Presented here are 5 T cell receptor beta chains from one specimen sequenced in a study of blood T cell repertoires in COVID-19. This table comes from immunoSEQ multiplex PCR, and its TCRdb copy is limited to in-frame clones, with some not included. The sample contains 200,000 to 250,000 clones, approximately 86% of which appear only once. The sequenced material came from peripheral blood. The receptor set was obtained from a woman in her thirties who had recovered from COVID-19.

This chain joins TRBV5-4 and TRBJ2-1; D possibly corresponds to TRBD1 (6 bases). The CDR3 is 16 amino acids. Per germline, CDR1 SGHNT and CDR2 YYREEE (reference sequence). Trimming pared 2 bases from V and 5 bases from J, leaving 17 bases between. CDR3 sequence reads: CASSFEGVNYNNEQFF. Here the CDR3 DNA reads TGTGCCAGCAGCTTTGAGGGGGTAAATTACAACAATGAGCAGTTCTTC. The entire variable domain, with the rest obtained from reference TRBV5-4 and TRBJ2-1, is as follows: ETGVTQSPTHLIKTRGQQVTLRCSSQSGHNTVSWYQQALGQGPQFIFQYYREEENGRGNFPPRFSGLQFPNYSSELNVNALELDDSALYLCASSFEGVNYNNEQFFGPGTRLTVL.

The chain is built from TRBV4-2 and TRBJ2-1; TRBD2 matches 10 bases. V gave up 2 bases and J gave up 8 bases; unmatched junction bases: 15. The CDR3 has 18 amino acids. From germline, CDR1 is LGHNA and CDR2 YNFKEQ. The CDR3 protein is CASSQSKSRTSGVHEQFF. For the CDR3, the DNA is TGTGCCAGCAGCCAATCAAAATCCCGAACTAGCGGGGTTCATGAGCAGTTCTTC.

The V gene is TRBV7-8, the J gene TRBJ1-2; D unclear. This CDR3 is 13 amino acids long. CDR1 and CDR2 (germline): SGHVS, FQNEAQ. V was clipped by 5 bases and J by 7 bases, with 14 bases between them. CDR3 sequence reads: CASSPGRQRGYTF. The CDR3, as DNA: TGTGCCAGCAGCCCCGGCAGGCAACGTGGCTACACCTTC.

The chain couples TRBV19 to TRBJ2-1; possibly TRBD1 for D (5 bases). The CDR3 loop spans 14 amino acids. The V gene lost 3 bases and the J gene lost 6 bases, with 12 bases spanning the gap. The V gene's germline CDR1 is LNHDA and CDR2 SQIVND (reference sequence). The CDR3 protein is CASSIPRVGNEQFF. As DNA, the CDR3 is TGTGCCAGTAGTATCCCCAGGGTTGGCAATGAGCAGTTCTTC.

V is TRBV7-3 and J is TRBJ1-2; 11 bases fit TRBD1. The CDR3 runs 17 residues. Unmatched junction bases numbered 9, after V lost 3 bases and J lost 3 bases. CDR1 and CDR2 from the germline V gene are SGHTA and FQGTGA. The CDR3 sequence: CASSFPDRGRFDYGYTF. For the CDR3, the DNA is TGTGCCAGCAGCTTCCCGGACAGGGGGCGCTTTGACTATGGCTACACCTTC.